This TCR beta chain derives from a study of technical replicates of blood from several donors. Generated by immunoSEQ multiplex PCR, the TCRdb table keeps only in-frame clones and is missing some. The table records about 81,000 clones, 90% to 96% of them present only once. The germline gives CDR1 GTSNPN, CDR2 SVGIG (reference sequence). V shed 3 bases and J 2 bases; nucleotides not matched to a gene: 3. The CDR3 consists of 14 residues. This clone was recorded once. V is TRBV30 and J is TRBJ2-3; 9 bases map to TRBD2. The clonotype originates from a human donor in good health. Sequenced input: T cells isolated from PBMCs. Here the CDR3 DNA reads TGTGCCTGGAGCGGACTAGCGATCACAGATACGCAGTATTTT. This translates into CAWSGLAITDTQYF.